Shown below are 20 T cell receptor beta chains from a single sample sequenced in a study of blood T cell repertoires in COVID-19. TCRdb keeps only in-frame clones here, not all; method: immunoSEQ multiplex PCR. This sample has about 170,000 clones, with 88% found just once. The sequencing input was peripheral blood. The receptors here all came from a man aged 55 to 70 with acute or convalescent COVID-19.

The chain couples TRBV9 to TRBJ2-5, with a tentative D call TRBD2 (5 bases). Germline lookup yields CDR1 SGDLS and CDR2 YYNGEE. Trimming removed 0 bases at V and 4 bases at J, with 10 bases between. The CDR3 has 14 residues. The CDR3 sequence is CASSVGLSGETQYF. As DNA, the CDR3 is TGTGCCAGCAGCGTAGGATTAAGCGGAGAGACCCAGTACTTC.

This sequence joins TRBV9 and TRBJ2-3; no clear D. Trimming stripped 4 bases from V and 0 bases from J, with 12 bases between. Germline CDR1 and CDR2: SGDLS and YYNGEE. This CDR3 comprises 15 residues. The CDR3 loop is CASSRDTSSTDTQYF. CDR3 DNA sequence: TGTGCCAGCAGCCGTGACACCTCTAGCACAGATACGCAGTATTTT.

The chain couples TRBV29-1 to TRBJ2-2; 9 nucleotides agree with TRBD1. The CDR3 totals 14 residues. V dropped 7 bases and J dropped 7; count of bases not matched to a gene: 10. CDR1 is SQVTM and CDR2 is ANQGSEA in the germline V gene. The CDR3 bases are TGCAGCGCCACACAGGGGGCAGTGAGCGGGGAGCTGTTTTTT. Translating gives CSATQGAVSGELFF.

The V call is TRBV5-8, the J call TRBJ1-6; D ambiguous. The CDR3 has 14 amino acids. Germline values: CDR1 SGHTS, CDR2 YDEGEE. The V end was cut by 5 bases, the J end by 7 bases, with 13 bases between. This chain's CDR3 is CASREDPGNSPLHF. Written as DNA, the CDR3 is TGTGCCAGCAGGGAGGACCCCGGGAATTCACCCCTCCACTTT.

This sequence joins TRBV24-1 and TRBJ1-2; TRBD1 matches at 9 bases. The CDR3 contains 16 residues. Germline CDR1 KGHDR, CDR2 SFDVKD. The V and J ends lost 0 bases and 5 bases, in that order; junction bases with no gene match: 6. The chain's CDR3 is CATSDLTKTGGYGYTF. CDR3 nucleotide sequence: TGTGCCACCAGTGATTTGACAAAGACAGGGGGATATGGCTACACCTTC.

V and J are TRBV5-1 and TRBJ1-3, with D hard to call. CDR1 is SGHRS, CDR2 YFSETQ, per germline. The V gene lost 4 bases and the J gene lost 4 bases, with 12 bases spanning the gap. The CDR3 is 14 residues long. CDR3: CASSLHTGGNTIYF. CDR3 nucleotides: TGCGCCAGCAGCCTTCACACGGGGGGAAACACCATATATTTT.

This chain uses TRBV19 with TRBJ1-6; TRBD1 might be the D (5 bases). This CDR3 has 14 residues. Germline V lookup: CDR1 LNHDA, CDR2 SQIVND (reference sequence). V was clipped by 5 bases and J by 5 bases, with 10 bases between them. The CDR3 reads CASSRGGNNSPLHF. As DNA, the CDR3 is TGTGCCAGTAGTCGGGGGGGTAATAATTCACCCCTCCACTTT.

V is TRBV6-5 and J is TRBJ1-1; possibly TRBD1 for D (5 bases). CDR3 length: 14 residues. Trimming left V 10 bases short and J 2 bases short, with 17 bases between. Germline CDR1 MNHEY, CDR2 SVGAGI. This CDR3 reads CATITGRVNTEAFF. The CDR3 DNA is TGTGCCACCATTACGGGCAGGGTCAACACTGAAGCTTTCTTT.

The chain carries TRBV29-1 and TRBJ1-3, with D unclear. V was pared by 4 bases and J by 4 bases, with 11 bases between. The length of the CDR3 is 13 residues. Germline CDR1 reads SQVTM; CDR2 reads ANQGSEA. The CDR3 DNA reads as TGCAGCGTTGTGCTGGGAGGGGGAAACACCATATATTTT. Translating it yields CSVVLGGGNTIYF.

The gene calls are TRBV19 and TRBJ2-1; 14 bases match TRBD2. Germline CDR1 and CDR2: LNHDA and SQIVND (reference sequence). The V and J ends lost 9 bases and 8 bases, in that order; junction bases with no gene match: 9. The CDR3 sequence is 15 residues long. The CDR3 nucleotides read TGTGCCAGCCGGGGACTAGCGGGAGCAAGGGATGAGCAGTTCTTC. Encoded protein: CASRGLAGARDEQFF.

This clone showed up just once. This chain uses TRBV19 with TRBJ1-5; TRBD1 matches at 7 bases. This CDR3 region has 13 residues. Germline assignment: CDR1 LNHDA and CDR2 SQIVND (reference sequence). The junction had 4 bases not matched to a gene; V was cut back by 8 bases and J by 3 bases. The CDR3 nucleotides are TGTGCCAGTTCGACAGGGCTCAATCAGCCCCAGCATTTT. It encodes CASSTGLNQPQHF.

The chain is built from TRBV19 and TRBJ1-1; TRBD1 matches 9 bases. CDR1 is LNHDA and CDR2 is SQIVND in the germline V gene (reference sequence). The V gene end was trimmed by 3 bases and the J gene end by 5 bases; junction bases not matched to a gene: 7. This CDR3 spans 15 amino acids. CDR3 sequence (DNA): TGTGCCAGTAGTATCCCCGGGACAGGGTTAACTGAAGCTTTCTTT. It yields the protein CASSIPGTGLTEAFF.

The rearrangement uses TRBV19 and TRBJ2-3; D unresolved. This CDR3 has 12 residues. Germline V lookup: CDR1 LNHDA, CDR2 SQIVND (reference sequence). Trimming stripped 5 bases from V and 5 bases from J, with 8 bases between. CDR3 sequence (DNA): TGTGCCAGTAGTGTTACTGTAGATACGCAGTATTTT. Its translation: CASSVTVDTQYF.

The V and J genes are TRBV11-3 and TRBJ2-3; 9 bases match TRBD1. Germline V gene sequence: CDR1 SGHNT, CDR2 YENEEA. This CDR3 spans 16 amino acids. The V gene end was trimmed by 1 base and the J gene end by 5 bases; junction bases not matched to a gene: 7. This CDR3 reads CASSLGRDRVGDTQYF. In DNA form, the CDR3 reads TGTGCCAGCAGCTTAGGTCGGGACAGGGTGGGAGATACGCAGTATTTT.

The chain links TRBV7-3 to TRBJ2-4, with 9 bases that match TRBD1. J was trimmed by 5 bases and V by 3 bases; bases with no gene match: 5. Germline V lookup: CDR1 SGHTA, CDR2 FQGTGA. The CDR3 is made up of 15 amino acids. This CDR3 is CASSLTGGGENIQYF. The CDR3 bases are TGTGCCAGCAGCTTGACAGGGGGAGGGGAAAACATTCAGTACTTC.

This clone was detected only once. The chain employs TRBV27 and TRBJ2-7, with 7 bases identical to TRBD1. CDR3 size: 15 residues. The V segment lost 3 bases and the J segment 0 bases; nucleotides outside the gene matches: 5. Looked up from germline, CDR1 is MNHEY and CDR2 is SMNVEV (reference sequence). CDR3 coding DNA: TGTGCCAGCAGTTTTAGACAGGGATCCTCCTACGAGCAGTACGTC. The encoded protein is CASSFRQGSSYEQYV.

CDR3 amino acids: CASSPPGGTENYEQYF. DNA of the CDR3: TGTGCCAGCTCACCACCGGGGGGGACGGAGAACTACGAGCAGTACTTC. The V gene is TRBV18, the J gene TRBJ2-7; TRBD2 matches at 7 bases. CDR3 length: 16 amino acids. J gave up 3 bases and V 0 bases, and 8 bases lay outside the gene matches. CDR1 is KGHSH and CDR2 is LQKENI in the germline V gene.

The rearrangement links TRBV19 to TRBJ1-5; tentatively, D is TRBD1 (5 bases). With 9 bases removed from V and 4 bases from J, the gap between germline ends came to 25 bases. This CDR3 has 17 residues. Germline values: CDR1 LNHDA, CDR2 SQIVND (reference sequence). This CDR3 is CASGHRSYSRGNQPQHF. The CDR3 coding sequence is TGTGCCAGCGGACACAGATCGTATTCGCGGGGGAATCAGCCCCAGCATTTT. Variable domain in full (rest from reference TRBV19 and TRBJ1-5): DGGITQSPKYLFRKEGQNVTLSCEQNLNHDAMYWYRQDPGQGLRLIYYSQIVNDFQKGDIAEGYSVSREKKESFPLTVTSAQKNPTAFYLCASGHRSYSRGNQPQHFGDGTRLSIL.

This rearrangement joins TRBV11-3 to TRBJ2-7; D is perhaps TRBD1 (5 bases). This CDR3 contains 13 residues. V dropped 3 bases and J dropped 3 bases, with 9 bases sitting between them. Germline-derived CDR1 and CDR2 are SGHNT and YENEEA. The CDR3 DNA sequence: TGTGCCAGCAGCTTCTTGCAGGGCTACGAGCAGTACTTC. Its protein product is CASSFLQGYEQYF.

This rearrangement joins TRBV11-3 to TRBJ2-1; TRBD2 aligns across 10 bases. After removal of 5 bases from V and 7 bases from J, the junction contained 8 bases not matched to a gene. The CDR3 is 15 residues long. Germline CDR1 reads SGHNT; CDR2 reads YENEEA. Here the CDR3 reads CASSPGLAGANEQFF. In nucleotides, the CDR3 is TGTGCCAGCAGCCCGGGGCTAGCGGGAGCTAATGAGCAGTTCTTC.